This TCR beta chain was obtained from a study of response to subunit inactivated influenza vaccine. TCRdb re-called the RT-PCR reads with MiXCR, one entry per CDR3 protein. This table holds roughly 620,000 distinct CDR3 sequences, around 11% found once. Details on this clonotype: Its specificity is not known.

Study-wide results and limits: The authors suggested that few new T cells are recruited per seasonal influenza vaccination.

Trimming took off 6 bases at V and 10 bases at J, with 24 bases between the two ends. Germline CDR1 and CDR2: LGHDT and YNNKEL (reference sequence). This CDR3 is built from 15 residues. These data are also associated with another study on T cells expressing NK-cell markers. That publication notes: UMIs accompanied the 5'RACE template switching by which TCR beta cDNA was made.

The chain uses TRBV3-1 and TRBJ2-5; perhaps TRBD2 as D (7 bases). The specimen was PBMCs from blood, collected on the day of vaccination. This receptor was obtained from a man in his fifties or sixties who received an inactivated influenza vaccine. In DNA form, the CDR3 reads TGTGCCAGCAGTCTAAGGGGGGGGCCGGACGGAGGCCAGTACTTC. Its translation is CASSLRGGPDGGQYF.